Detailed here is one TCR beta chain. Its antigen remains unidentified. Germline V CDR1 and CDR2: SGHTA, FQGNSA. V dropped 5 bases and J dropped 5 bases, with 11 bases sitting between them. The length of the CDR3 is 13 residues. Here immunoSEQ multiplex PCR was the method, and the copy in TCRdb shows in-frame clones only, minus some. The table lists 70,000 to 90,000 clones, around four fifths of them singletons. These data come from a study of cytomegalovirus exposure and HLA in healthy donors. General observations from the study: Despite most TCR sequences being rare, some public TCRs occurred in many donors.

V usage is TRBV7-2 and J usage is TRBJ2-3, with D possibly being TRBD2 (6 bases). The sequenced sample consisted of PBMCs. This clonotype was obtained from a man aged 30 to 39 in good health and CMV-seronegative. The CDR3 DNA sequence: TGTGCCAGCAGCCGAGATAGCGGAGATACGCAGTATTTT. Translation: CASSRDSGDTQYF.